Below, 19 T cell receptor beta chains from the same sample are listed, as sequenced in a study of T cell responses to AZD1222 COVID-19 vaccine. Assay: immunoSEQ multiplex PCR; the TCRdb copy retains only in-frame clones and omits some. In the table there are 170,000 or so clones, 90% of which are singletons. Sequenced here: peripheral blood, sampled on day 0 of AZD1222 vaccination. The receptors originated from an adult in good health.

This rearrangement joins TRBV6-1 to TRBJ1-5, with 10 positions matching TRBD1. This CDR3 comprises 16 residues. Germline CDR1 reads MNHNS; CDR2 reads SASEGT. Trimming cost V 3 bases and J 3 bases; bases outside gene matches: 5. CDR3 nucleotides: TGTGCCAGCAGTGATCCGGGACAGGGGTCCAATCAGCCCCAGCATTTT. The encoded protein is CASSDPGQGSNQPQHF.

V is TRBV7-8 and J is TRBJ2-6, with a possible D match to TRBD1 (6 bases). The germline gives CDR1 SGHVS, CDR2 FQNEAQ. The CDR3 spans 15 residues. V was pared by 5 bases and J by 2 bases, with 10 bases between. This CDR3 is CASSPQGAGANVLTF. Written as DNA, the CDR3 is TGTGCCAGCAGCCCACAGGGAGCTGGGGCCAACGTCCTGACTTTC.

This chain links TRBV27 with TRBJ2-1; D call uncertain. Per the germline V gene, CDR1 is MNHEY and CDR2 is SMNVEV (reference sequence). The CDR3 spans 13 residues. Trimming stripped 2 bases from V and 0 bases from J, with 2 bases between. CDR3 in DNA: TGTGCCAGCAGTTTAGCCTCCTACAATGAGCAGTTCTTC. This codes for CASSLASYNEQFF.

This clone was picked up one time. The rearrangement links TRBV4-2 to TRBJ2-1; tentative D call: TRBD2 (6 bases). V gave up 2 bases and J gave up 0 bases, with 17 bases separating them. Germline V gene lookup returns CDR1 LGHNA and CDR2 YNFKEQ. The CDR3 sequence is 18 residues long. The CDR3, as DNA: TGTGCCAGCAGCCAACCCGTAGGTCGGGGGAGCTCCTACAATGAGCAGTTCTTC. This gives the protein CASSQPVGRGSSYNEQFF.

The V call is TRBV5-1, the J call TRBJ1-2, with D maybe TRBD1 (6 bases). The CDR3 spans 14 residues. The V end was cut by 4 bases, the J end by 0 bases, with 10 bases between. The germline gives CDR1 SGHRS, CDR2 YFSETQ. CDR3 nucleotide sequence: TGCGCCAGCAGCACACAGGGTTCTAACTATGGCTACACCTTC. Amino acid sequence: CASSTQGSNYGYTF.

The chain couples TRBV7-9 to TRBJ2-1; 7 bases are shared with TRBD2. From germline, CDR1 is SEHNR and CDR2 FQNEAQ (reference sequence). The CDR3 totals 14 residues. Trimming removed 1 base from V and 7 bases from J; junction bases left unmatched: 4. The DNA for the CDR3 is TGTGCCAGCAGCTTAGAAGCCGGGGGGAATGAGCAGTTCTTC. Translated: CASSLEAGGNEQFF.

This clone was seen just once. Here the CDR3 DNA reads TGCGCCAGCACCCGAGGTGGGGGCACTGAAGCTTTCTTT. Its protein product is CASTRGGGTEAFF. The V and J genes are TRBV5-1 and TRBJ1-1; the D gene is possibly TRBD1 (5 bases). With 6 bases removed from V and 4 bases from J, the gap between germline ends came to 13 bases. This CDR3 is built from 13 residues. Germline V lookup: CDR1 SGHRS, CDR2 YFSETQ.

The chain links TRBV27 to TRBJ1-2, with a possible D match to TRBD1 (5 bases). The germline V gene has CDR1 MNHEY and CDR2 SMNVEV (reference sequence). This CDR3 has 14 residues. The V and J ends lost 5 bases and 4 bases respectively, with 14 bases between them. The CDR3 loop is CASSPSAQGYGYTF. CDR3 coding DNA: TGTGCCAGCAGTCCGTCCGCCCAGGGCTATGGCTACACCTTC.

This clone is a singleton in its sample. The chain links TRBV29-1 to TRBJ2-1; TRBD1 agrees at 7 bases. After removal of 4 bases from V and 4 bases from J, the junction contained 4 bases not matched to a gene. Per germline, CDR1 SQVTM and CDR2 ANQGSEA. The CDR3 contains 13 residues. This CDR3 reads CSVGWDRYNEQFF. The CDR3 bases are TGCAGCGTTGGATGGGACAGATACAATGAGCAGTTCTTC.

The genes are TRBV19 and TRBJ2-7; possibly TRBD2 for D (5 bases). The germline gives CDR1 LNHDA, CDR2 SQIVND (reference sequence). CDR3 length equals 16 residues. The ends were cut back, 5 bases at V and 5 bases at J, with 22 bases in the middle. This chain's CDR3 is CASSAGILGRVHEQYF. The CDR3, as DNA: TGTGCCAGTAGTGCCGGGATTTTAGGCCGAGTCCACGAGCAGTACTTC.

The genes are TRBV3-1 (or the pseudogene TRBV3-2) and TRBJ2-7; D gene uncertain. This CDR3 spans 15 amino acids. V shed 4 bases and J shed 1 base, with 14 bases lying between them. CDR1 and CDR2 from the germline V gene are LGHDT and YNNKEL (reference sequence). In DNA, the CDR3 is TGTGCCAGCAGCCTCTTATCCGGCAGGTCCTACGAGCAGTACTTC. Translation gives CASSLLSGRSYEQYF.

This chain links TRBV5-1 with TRBJ2-5; D gene ambiguous. The CDR3 has 13 amino acids. Per the germline V gene, CDR1 is SGHRS and CDR2 is YFSETQ. Trimming left V 0 bases short and J 5 bases short, with 8 bases between. The CDR3 loop reads CASSLGHAETQYF. CDR3 DNA: TGCGCCAGCAGCTTGGGGCACGCTGAGACCCAGTACTTC. The full variable domain, completed using reference TRBV5-1 and TRBJ2-5, is KAGVTQTPRYLIKTRGQQVTLSCSPISGHRSVSWYQQTPGQGLQFLFEYFSETQRNKGNFPGRFSGRQFSNSRSEMNVSTLELGDSALYLCASSLGHAETQYFGPGTRLLVL.

The J gene is TRBJ1-2, the V gene TRBV7-2; 8 bases agree with TRBD1. The junction had 8 bases not matched to a gene; V was cut back by 2 bases and J by 0 bases. Germline CDR1 reads SGHTA; CDR2 reads FQGNSA. The CDR3 has 17 residues. Here the CDR3 reads CASSLYNGQGTNYGYTF. CDR3 DNA sequence: TGTGCCAGCAGCTTATATAACGGACAGGGAACTAACTATGGCTACACCTTC. Full variable domain (missing parts from reference TRBV7-2 and TRBJ1-2): GAGVSQSPSNKVTEKGKDVELRCDPISGHTALYWYRQSLGQGLEFLIYFQGNSAPDKSGLPSDRFSAERTGGSVSTLTIQRTQQEDSAVYLCASSLYNGQGTNYGYTFGSGTRLTVV.

The chain recombines TRBV5-1 with TRBJ2-4, with D maybe TRBD2 (6 bases). Germline V gene lookup returns CDR1 SGHRS and CDR2 YFSETQ. The ends were cut back, 2 bases at V and 8 bases at J, with 11 bases in the middle. The CDR3 totals 13 residues. The CDR3 protein is CASSLGREDIQYF. CDR3 nucleotides: TGCGCCAGCAGCTTAGGAAGGGAGGACATTCAGTACTTC.

This chain links TRBV7-8 with TRBJ1-1; possible D gene TRBD1, 6 bases. CDR1 and CDR2 (germline): SGHVS, FQNEAQ. V shed 5 bases and J shed 6 bases, with 16 bases lying between them. This CDR3 spans 14 amino acids. The chain's CDR3 is CASSTGHQVAEAFF. CDR3 sequence (DNA): TGTGCCAGCAGCACGGGACATCAAGTAGCTGAAGCTTTCTTT.

The V call is TRBV3-1 (or the pseudogene TRBV3-2), the J call TRBJ2-7; a possible D gene is TRBD2 (5 bases). The germline V gene has CDR1 LGHDT and CDR2 YNNKEL (reference sequence). This CDR3 has 15 residues. V lost 0 bases to trimming and J lost 5 bases, with 14 bases between them. The CDR3 region has the DNA TGTGCCAGCAGCCAAGATACGGGGAAGATCGACGAGCAGTACTTC. It is translated as CASSQDTGKIDEQYF.

The chain couples TRBV5-4 to TRBJ1-1, with D hard to call. This CDR3 has 14 residues. V lost 5 bases to trimming and J lost 1 base, with 12 bases between them. Per the germline V gene, CDR1 is SGHNT and CDR2 is YYREEE (reference sequence). Here the CDR3 reads CASSSVEQNTEAFF. CDR3 DNA sequence: TGTGCCAGCAGTTCAGTAGAGCAGAACACTGAAGCTTTCTTT.

The V and J genes are TRBV7-3 and TRBJ2-3; 13 bases match TRBD2. The V gene end was trimmed by 4 bases and the J gene end by 2 bases; junction bases not matched to a gene: 6. Germline values: CDR1 SGHTA, CDR2 FQGTGA. This CDR3 comprises 17 residues. The CDR3, as DNA: TGTGCCAGCAGCTCACGGGGACTAGCGGGGAACACAGATACGCAGTATTTT. It is translated as CASSSRGLAGNTDTQYF.

The V and J genes are TRBV30 and TRBJ1-6; D is possibly TRBD1 (5 bases). This CDR3 comprises 15 residues. Trimming took off 0 bases at V and 10 bases at J, with 16 bases between the two ends. The V gene's germline CDR1 is GTSNPN and CDR2 SVGIG (reference sequence). CDR3 DNA: TGTGCCTGGAGTGTACTGGGACCATTGGGCTCACCCCTCCACTTT. This encodes CAWSVLGPLGSPLHF.